This TCR beta chain was recorded in a study of tumour-infiltrating T cells in Burkitt lymphoma. Regarding the study as a whole: Public clonotypes, several, appeared across numerous Burkitt lymphoma patients.

The data were produced by immunoSEQ multiplex PCR, yet TCRdb's version contains in-frame clones alone and is incomplete. The table records more than 800 clones, about four fifths of them present only once. Comment on this clone: The antigen remains undetermined.

CDR1 KGHSH and CDR2 LQKENI come from the germline V gene. The CDR3 covers 15 residues. Between the trimmed V and J ends, which lost 4 bases and 5 bases, there was a span of 15 bases. This sequence joins TRBV18 and TRBJ1-5; D call uncertain. This TCR came from a human donor with Burkitt lymphoma. Some clones in this sample may be carry-over from other donors' samples. The material sequenced was tumor tissue. As DNA, the CDR3 is TGTGCCAGCTCACAGGCAGCCGGGAGTTATCAGCCCCAGCATTTT. This gives the protein CASSQAAGSYQPQHF. Drawing the rest from reference TRBV18 and TRBJ1-5, the complete variable domain is NAGVMQNPRHLVRRRGQEARLRCSPMKGHSHVYWYRQLPEEGLKFMVYLQKENIIDESGMPKERFSAEFPKEGPSILRIQQVVRGDSAAYFCASSQAAGSYQPQHFGDGTRLSIL.